This entry features one T cell receptor beta chain sequence. The sample originates from a study of OX40 agonist ivuxolimab in advanced cancers. Sequencing was performed with immunoSEQ multiplex PCR; in TCRdb, only in-frame clones are kept and a portion is missing. Here the sample spans 90,000 to 100,000 clones, approximately 86% being singletons. V lost 0 bases and J 6 bases, leaving 4 bases between the germline ends. The CDR3 loop spans 12 amino acids. Looked up from germline, CDR1 is SGHVS and CDR2 is FNYEAQ. The chain recombines TRBV7-6 with TRBJ2-3, with D hard to call. The source of this sequence is an adult with an advanced solid tumor such as melanoma, head and neck, liver or kidney cancer. The starting material was CD4+ or CD8+ T cells sorted from blood, obtained in a trial of the OX40 agonist ivuxolimab. CDR3 region: CASSLAEDTQYF. The DNA for the CDR3 is TGTGCCAGCAGCTTAGCGGAGGATACGCAGTATTTT.